This TCR beta chain was obtained from a study of immune reconstitution after stem cell transplant in scleroderma. The CDR3 extends over 13 amino acids. V lost 2 bases to trimming and J lost 4 bases, with 6 bases between them. CDR1 is MNHEY and CDR2 is SVGAGI in the germline V gene. Only a few counts were recorded for this clonotype. TCRdb processed the RT-PCR reads anew with MiXCR; each CDR3 protein has one entry. The sample contains about 2,600 distinct CDR3 sequences, less than 8% of which appear only once. The sample was gathered before or after autologous hematopoietic stem cell transplantation (not recorded which). V is TRBV6-5 and J is TRBJ2-1; D ambiguous. The source of this sequence is a female donor with systemic sclerosis. The CDR3 protein is CASSYQGYNEQFF. In DNA, the CDR3 is TGTGCCAGCAGTTACCAAGGATACAATGAGCAGTTCTTC.